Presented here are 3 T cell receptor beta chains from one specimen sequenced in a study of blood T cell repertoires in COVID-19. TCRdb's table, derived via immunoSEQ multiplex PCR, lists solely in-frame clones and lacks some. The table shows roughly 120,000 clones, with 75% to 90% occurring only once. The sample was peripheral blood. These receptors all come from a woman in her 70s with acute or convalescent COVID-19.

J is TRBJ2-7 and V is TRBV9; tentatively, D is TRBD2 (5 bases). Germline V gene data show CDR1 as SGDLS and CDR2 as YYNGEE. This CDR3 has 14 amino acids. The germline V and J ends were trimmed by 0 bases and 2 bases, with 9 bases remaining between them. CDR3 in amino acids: CASSVGGGTYEQYF. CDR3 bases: TGTGCCAGCAGCGTAGGCGGAGGTACCTACGAGCAGTACTTC.

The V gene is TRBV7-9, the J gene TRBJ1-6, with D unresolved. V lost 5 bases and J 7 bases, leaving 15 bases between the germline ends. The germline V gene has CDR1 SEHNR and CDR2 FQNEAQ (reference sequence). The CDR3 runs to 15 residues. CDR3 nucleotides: TGTGCCAGCAGCCCGGACTTTATGGGGAATTCACCCCTCCACTTT. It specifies CASSPDFMGNSPLHF.

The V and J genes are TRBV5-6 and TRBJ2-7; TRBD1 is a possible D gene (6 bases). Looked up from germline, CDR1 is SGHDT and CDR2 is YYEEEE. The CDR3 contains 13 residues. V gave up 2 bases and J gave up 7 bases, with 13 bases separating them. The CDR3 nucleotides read TGTGCCAGCAGCTTTATGCCTAGGGGGGAGCAGTACTTC. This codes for CASSFMPRGEQYF.